Given below is one T cell receptor (beta chain) in context. These data come from a study of cytomegalovirus exposure and HLA in healthy donors. This CDR3 contains 15 residues. Germline values: CDR1 SGDLS, CDR2 YYNGEE. Trimming pared 4 bases from V and 1 base from J, leaving 9 bases between. Primers: 60 Vbeta forward and 13 Jbeta reverse. The method was immunoSEQ multiplex PCR; TCRdb's version includes in-frame clones alone and lacks a portion of them. This table has 120,000 to 150,000 clones, 80% appearing once. This TCR was sampled from a male donor in good health and CMV-seronegative. Sequenced: PBMCs. The chain couples TRBV9 to TRBJ1-6; perhaps TRBD1 as D (5 bases). CDR3: CASSIDSSYNSPLHF. As DNA, the CDR3 is TGTGCCAGCAGCATCGACAGTTCCTATAATTCACCCCTCCACTTT. The complete variable domain, with remaining parts taken from reference TRBV9 and TRBJ1-6, reads DSGVTQTPKHLITATGQRVTLRCSPRSGDLSVYWYQQSLDQGLQFLIQYYNGEERAKGNILERFSAQQFPDLHSELNLSSLELGDSALYFCASSIDSSYNSPLHFGNGTRLTVT.